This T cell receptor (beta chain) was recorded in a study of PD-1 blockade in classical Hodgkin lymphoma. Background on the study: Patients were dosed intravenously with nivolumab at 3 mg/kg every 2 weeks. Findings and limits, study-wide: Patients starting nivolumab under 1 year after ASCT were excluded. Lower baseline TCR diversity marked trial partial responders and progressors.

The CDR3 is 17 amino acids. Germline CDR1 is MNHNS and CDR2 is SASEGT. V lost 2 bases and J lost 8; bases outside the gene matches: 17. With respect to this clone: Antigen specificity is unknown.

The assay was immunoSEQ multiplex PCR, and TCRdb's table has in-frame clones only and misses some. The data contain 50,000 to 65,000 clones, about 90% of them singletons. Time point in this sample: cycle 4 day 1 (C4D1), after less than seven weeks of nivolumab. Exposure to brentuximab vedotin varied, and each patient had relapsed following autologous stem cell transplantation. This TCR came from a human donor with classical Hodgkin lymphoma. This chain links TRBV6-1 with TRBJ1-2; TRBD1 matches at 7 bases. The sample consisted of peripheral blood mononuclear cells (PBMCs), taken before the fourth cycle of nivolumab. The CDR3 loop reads CASSEPSTTGIMGGYTF. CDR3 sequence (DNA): TGTGCCAGCAGTGAACCATCAACGACAGGGATTATGGGGGGCTACACCTTC.